This T cell receptor (beta chain) was profiled in a study of radiation and T cells in renal cell carcinoma. This clone was observed a handful of times. Time point meaning: blood 2 weeks post-SBRT. The treatment was: 15 Gy SBRT to primary tumor, nephrectomy 4 weeks later. TCRdb's copy holds only in-frame clones and misses some; the assay was immunoSEQ multiplex PCR. The sample contains over 55,000 clones, around 78% of which appear only once. This specimen was blood, taken from a patient whose treatment included radiotherapy and nephrectomy. This clonotype was obtained from a man aged 60-69 years with renal cell carcinoma.

CDR3: CASRTGDDYGYTF. The CDR3 coding sequence is TGTGCCAGCAGGACAGGGGATGACTATGGCTACACCTTC. J is TRBJ1-2 and V is TRBV25-1; 8 bases match TRBD1. V trimming: 6 bases; J trimming: 3 bases; junction bases outside the gene matches: 3. Germline assignment: CDR1 MGHDK and CDR2 SYGVNS. The CDR3 length is 13 residues.